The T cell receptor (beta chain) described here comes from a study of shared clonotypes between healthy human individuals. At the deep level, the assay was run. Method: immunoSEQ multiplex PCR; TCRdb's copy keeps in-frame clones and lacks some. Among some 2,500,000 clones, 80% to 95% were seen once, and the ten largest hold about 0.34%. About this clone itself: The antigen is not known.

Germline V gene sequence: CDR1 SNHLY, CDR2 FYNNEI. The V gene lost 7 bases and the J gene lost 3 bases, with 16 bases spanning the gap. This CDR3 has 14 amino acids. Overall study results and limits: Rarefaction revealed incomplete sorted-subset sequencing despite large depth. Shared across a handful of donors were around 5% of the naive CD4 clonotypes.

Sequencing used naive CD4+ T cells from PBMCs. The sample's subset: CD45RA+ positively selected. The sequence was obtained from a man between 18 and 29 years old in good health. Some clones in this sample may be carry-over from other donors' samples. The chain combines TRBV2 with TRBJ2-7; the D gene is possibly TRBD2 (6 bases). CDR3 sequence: CASTPRAGRYEQYF. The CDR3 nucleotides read TGTGCCAGCACCCCTAGGGCGGGACGCTACGAGCAGTACTTC.